This TCR beta chain is drawn from a study of ipilimumab plus nivolumab after autologous stem cell transplantation. The wider study: Median doses per patient: 4 or 5 ipilimumab, under ten nivolumab. General study results and limits: Per the authors, repertoire, Treg and microbiota data justify further study.

Germline CDR1 and CDR2: MNHNS and SASEGT. V shed 7 bases and J shed 6 bases, with 19 bases lying between them. The CDR3 loop spans 14 amino acids. Concerning this clone itself: Its matching antigen is unknown.

Sequencing was performed with immunoSEQ multiplex PCR; in TCRdb, only in-frame clones are kept and a portion is missing. The sample shows 5,000 or so clones, about 62% of them seen only once. Checkpoint therapy with ipilimumab 1 mg/kg began 14 to 28 days after transplant. The receptor's source is a male donor with multiple myeloma. This chain links TRBV6-1 with TRBJ2-7; D not resolved. The material sequenced was PBMCs, taken in a trial of ipilimumab plus nivolumab as post-transplant consolidation. The CDR3 DNA reads TGTGCCAGCAAGGCGGCAATCGCCCCACCCGAGCAGTACTTC. Translated: CASKAAIAPPEQYF.